The 13 T cell receptor beta chains presented below share a single source sample, sequenced in a study of molecular identifiers for immune sequencing clone quantification. Each CDR3 protein is one row after TCRdb ran MiXCR on the PCR reads. In the table there are over 550,000 distinct CDR3 sequences, about 25% of which are singletons. The sequencing sample was made of naive CD8+ T cells from blood, with Jurkat cell RNA spiked in. Subset defined: FACS-sorted CD8+CD4-CCR7+CD45RA+ naive T cells. The receptors were gathered from a human donor in good health. Some libraries in this study had Jurkat cell RNA spiked in.

At least ten counts were recorded for this clonotype. This chain uses TRBV28 with TRBJ2-5, with D unresolved. Germline V gene data show CDR1 as MDHEN and CDR2 as SYDVKM. Trimming removed 1 base at V and 2 bases at J, with 11 bases between. This CDR3 spans 15 amino acids. This CDR3 is CASSLSWVNQETQYF. The DNA for the CDR3 is TGTGCCAGCAGTTTATCGTGGGTTAATCAAGAGACCCAGTACTTC.

The V and J genes are TRBV5-6 and TRBJ1-5; a possible D gene is TRBD1 (6 bases). Deletions cut 4 bases from V and 0 bases from J, with 14 bases between. CDR1 SGHDT and CDR2 YYEEEE come from the germline V gene. The length of the CDR3 is 16 residues. The CDR3 is CASSLRRTDSNQPQHF. DNA of the CDR3: TGTGCCAGCAGCCTCCGGCGGACAGATAGCAATCAGCCCCAGCATTTT.

V is TRBV28 and J is TRBJ1-1; 8 bases line up with TRBD1. The CDR3 loop spans 15 amino acids. After removal of 7 bases from V and 0 bases from J, the junction contained 7 bases not matched to a gene. The germline V gene has CDR1 MDHEN and CDR2 SYDVKM. CDR3 residues: CASIPQGALNTEAFF. Here the CDR3 DNA reads TGTGCCAGCATTCCTCAGGGGGCATTGAACACTGAAGCTTTCTTT.

Remarks on this clonotype: Its ends do not fully match the called genes, so a read error is possible. J is TRBJ1-2 and V is TRBV12-5; D ambiguous. This CDR3 has 13 amino acids. Germline CDR1 reads LGHNT; CDR2 reads FRNRAP. CDR3: CAGGSLDNYGYTF. Here the CDR3 DNA reads TGTGCTGGTGGTTCGCTGGATAACTATGGCTACACCTTC.

This clonotype appeared a few times. The rearrangement links TRBV19 to TRBJ2-1; 7 nucleotides line up with TRBD2. V gave up 1 base and J gave up 4 bases; unmatched junction bases: 4. Germline CDR1 reads LNHDA; CDR2 reads SQIVND (reference sequence). The CDR3 is made up of 15 amino acids. The CDR3: CASSIAPGGYNEQFF. The CDR3 nucleotides are TGTGCCAGTAGTATAGCCCCGGGGGGTTACAATGAGCAGTTCTTC.

This clonotype was observed a few times. V gene TRBV5-1 combines with J gene TRBJ2-6; D not resolved. CDR1 is SGHRS, CDR2 YFSETQ, per germline. V lost 1 base to trimming and J lost 2 bases, with 7 bases between them. The CDR3 sequence is 15 residues long. The CDR3: CASSLLSPGANVLTF. The CDR3, as DNA: TGCGCCAGCAGCTTGCTTTCCCCTGGGGCCAACGTCCTGACTTTC.

With regard to this clonotype: A junction boundary mismatches the germline segment, possibly from a read error. The genes are TRBV7-9 and TRBJ2-5; 7 nucleotides match TRBD1. The CDR3 is 12 amino acids. Germline-derived CDR1 and CDR2 are SEHNR and FQNEAQ (reference sequence). The CDR3 loop reads CASRDRAETQCF. CDR3 nucleotides: TGTGCCAGCAGAGACAGGGCAGAGACCCAGTGCTTC.

This clonotype has only a few counts. The chain is built from TRBV5-1 and TRBJ1-1, with D uncertain. The V and J ends lost 0 bases and 3 bases respectively, with 12 bases between them. The CDR3 has 15 residues. The germline gives CDR1 SGHRS, CDR2 YFSETQ. As DNA, the CDR3 is TGCGCCAGCAGCTTGGGGGCGGCCGGGGACACTGAAGCTTTCTTT. It encodes CASSLGAAGDTEAFF.

This clonotype was counted many times. The chain employs TRBV6-2 or TRBV6-3 and TRBJ1-1; D unresolved. The germline CDR1 and CDR2 sequences are MNHEY and SVGEGT. V was cut by 1 base and J by 11 bases, with 14 bases left in between. This CDR3 spans 13 amino acids. The CDR3 bases are TGTGCCAGCAGTTACTGGGGTAGGCAAGGGGCTTTCTTT. Amino acids: CASSYWGRQGAFF.

The rearrangement links TRBV20-1 to TRBJ2-7; 7 bases line up with TRBD2. Unmatched junction bases numbered 8, after V lost 3 bases and J lost 3 bases. The germline V gene has CDR1 DFQATT and CDR2 SNEGSKA (reference sequence). CDR3 length: 14 residues. This CDR3 is CSASASGGDYEQYF. CDR3 nucleotides: TGCAGTGCTAGCGCGTCTGGGGGGGACTACGAGCAGTACTTC.

A few counts support this clonotype. The chain recombines TRBV19 with TRBJ2-7; 11 nucleotides agree with TRBD1. The CDR3 has 14 amino acids. V shed 7 bases and J 4 bases; nucleotides not matched to a gene: 6. Germline V gives CDR1 LNHDA, CDR2 SQIVND (reference sequence). The CDR3 sequence is CASTNGQGAYEQYF. The CDR3 nucleotides are TGTGCCAGTACCAACGGACAGGGGGCTTACGAGCAGTACTTC.

This clonotype was counted a few times. The J gene is TRBJ2-1, the V gene TRBV4-3; D gene uncertain. V was clipped by 1 base and J by 8 bases, with 12 bases between them. Germline V gives CDR1 LGHNA, CDR2 YSLEER. This CDR3 region has 14 residues. The CDR3 protein is CASSQARPGDEQFF. The DNA for the CDR3 is TGCGCCAGCAGCCAAGCTCGACCGGGCGATGAGCAGTTCTTC.

The chain carries TRBV13 and TRBJ2-7; perhaps D is TRBD1 or TRBD2 (5 bases each). From germline, CDR1 is PRHDT and CDR2 FYEKMQ (reference sequence). V was shortened by 1 base and J by 3 bases, with 10 bases between the two germline ends. This CDR3 is 14 amino acids long. CDR3 in amino acids: CASSLAGRDYEQYF. CDR3 sequence (DNA): TGTGCCAGCAGCTTAGCGGGACGGGACTACGAGCAGTACTTC.